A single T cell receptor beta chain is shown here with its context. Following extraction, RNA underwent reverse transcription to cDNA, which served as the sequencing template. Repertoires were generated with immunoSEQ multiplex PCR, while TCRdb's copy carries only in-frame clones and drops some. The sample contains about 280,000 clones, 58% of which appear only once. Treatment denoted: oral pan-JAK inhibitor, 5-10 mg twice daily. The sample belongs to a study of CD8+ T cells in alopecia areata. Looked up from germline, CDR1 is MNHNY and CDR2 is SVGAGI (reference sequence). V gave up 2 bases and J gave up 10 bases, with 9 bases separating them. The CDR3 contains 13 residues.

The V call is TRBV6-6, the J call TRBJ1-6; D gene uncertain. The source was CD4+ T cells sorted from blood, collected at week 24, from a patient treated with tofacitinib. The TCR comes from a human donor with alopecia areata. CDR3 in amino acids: CASSYLRSSPLHF. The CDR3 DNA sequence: TGTGCCAGCAGTTACCTTAGATCCTCACCCCTCCACTTT.